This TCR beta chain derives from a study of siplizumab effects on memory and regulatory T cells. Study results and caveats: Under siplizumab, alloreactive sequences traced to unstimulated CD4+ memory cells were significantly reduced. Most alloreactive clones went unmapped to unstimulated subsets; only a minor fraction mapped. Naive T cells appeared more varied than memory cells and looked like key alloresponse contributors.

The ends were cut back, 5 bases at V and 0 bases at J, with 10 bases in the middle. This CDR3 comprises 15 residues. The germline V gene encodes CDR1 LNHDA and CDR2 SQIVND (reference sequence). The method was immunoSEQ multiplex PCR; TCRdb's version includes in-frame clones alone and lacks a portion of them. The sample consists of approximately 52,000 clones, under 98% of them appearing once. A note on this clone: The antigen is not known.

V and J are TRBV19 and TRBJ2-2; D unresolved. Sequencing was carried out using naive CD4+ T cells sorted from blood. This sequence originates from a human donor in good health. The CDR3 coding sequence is TGTGCCAGTAGTCCTCTTAGTGCGAACACCGGGGAGCTGTTTTTT. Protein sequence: CASSPLSANTGELFF.